Listed below are T cell receptor beta chains from one sample, sequenced in a study of blood T cell repertoires in COVID-19. Produced via immunoSEQ multiplex PCR; TCRdb's table is partial and in-frame only. The sample lists roughly 200,000 clones, more than 75% occurring once. Sequencing was done on a sample of PBMCs or T cells enriched from blood (not recorded which). The receptors come from a woman in her 30s who had recovered from COVID-19. The conserved cysteine and the conserved F or W are not part of the CDR3 here.

v_gene,CDR3aa
TRBV5-6,ASSLGPRSSYNSPLH
TRBV10-3,AIRSGTGDYEQY
TRBV28,ASSLLDQTSYNEQF
TRBV3-1/TRBV3-2,ATTLAVPSGANVLT
TRBV5-6,ASRRRGLDNSPLH
TRBV6-2/TRBV6-3,ASSYILRYSYNEQF
TRBV7-2,ASSLDLSSGYEQY
TRBV28,ASSGGQGASPYQPQH
TRBV6-2/TRBV6-3,ASSRLAGGPSYEQY
TRBV6-5,ASSYSSGTYEQY
TRBV2,ASIREGNQPQH
TRBV15,ATSRARDNGSPLH
TRBV27,ASSPFGGGDLDGYT
TRBV6-5,ASSGGAGTEAF
TRBV6-5,ASSYSKGEGYT
TRBV7-9,ASSLATGQQETQY
TRBV18,ASSRSSGGLDEKLF
TRBV28,ASRNGLAGGSDTQY
TRBV7-9,ASSATSVAYEQY
TRBV6-1,ASSETGRETQY
TRBV11-2,ASSFDYTEETQY
TRBV28,ASTDGTGGTYYGYT
TRBV29-1,SVGQGAGELF
TRBV5-1,ASSLRDYEQY
TRBV2,ASIKSGREGTDTQY
TRBV9,ASSVAVAGGNTDTQY
TRBV6-5,ASSYGQDYNEQF
TRBV2,ASTLEEGSNQPQH
TRBV15,ATSRDLGTANTEAF
TRBV13,ASSLGETGYDNEQF
TRBV3-1/TRBV3-2,ASSRRDRGPTGELF
TRBV5-4,ASSLASSPYNEQF
TRBV19,ASRGQVSNTGELF
TRBV30,AWSVSAVGGTQY
TRBV19,ASSTRLGRDNEQF
TRBV5-5,ASSGGQGADTFGYT
TRBV5-1,ASSLSRGETQY
TRBV7-6,ASSLAGVDEQY
TRBV27,ASSSSQGYSNQPQH
TRBV4-1,ASSHQMDIDSYEQY
TRBV5-1,ASRGGNTGELF
TRBV6-2/TRBV6-3,ASSHTFRELF
TRBV6-5,ASSYQGASYEQY
TRBV18,ASSPLSGGSDEQY
TRBV28,ASSFGDNTQY
TRBV29-1,SLEGRETGEQF
TRBV19,ASSSDYQRLPRYEQY
TRBV7-9,ASSLEGTGAHEQY